Below are 5 T cell receptor beta chains sequenced from a single sample in a study of neurological immune-mediated disorders (dated by TCRdb to between 2018 and 2021). To prepare the library, 5' RACE was applied. The sequencer listed for this sample is Illumina HiSeq 2500. TCRdb's own reprocessing of the public reads used fastp at Q25 and MiXCR and kept productive beta chains. One record per CDR3 amino acid sequence lists the most common genes and DNA. The sample profile shows some 60,000 distinct CDR3 sequences; around 9.7% of them were found once. The ten largest clones take up approximately 12% of the sample. The time point label corresponds to: longitudinal time-point 2. The material sequenced was PBMCs. These receptors all stem from a man aged 30 to 39 in good health.

This clonotype was observed many times. The V gene is TRBV10-3, the J gene TRBJ2-7; tentatively, D is TRBD2 (6 bases). The V gene lost 2 bases and the J gene lost 0 bases, with 11 bases spanning the gap. The CDR3 is made up of 15 amino acids. The germline gives CDR1 ENHRY, CDR2 SYGVKD. The CDR3 nucleotides are TGTGCCATCAGTGAGGACCGGGAGAGCTCCTACGAGCAGTACTTC. Protein: CAISEDRESSYEQYF.

This clonotype was found many times. The V and J genes are TRBV5-1 and TRBJ2-3; D unclear. The CDR3 loop spans 15 amino acids. Trimming shortened V by 0 bases and J by 0 bases, and 8 bases separated the two germline ends. CDR1 SGHRS and CDR2 YFSETQ come from the germline V gene. CDR3 nucleotides: TGCGCCAGCAGCTTGGATCAGCCTAGCACAGATACGCAGTATTTT. It translates to CASSLDQPSTDTQYF.

This clonotype was seen more than once but under ten times. The rearrangement joins TRBV12-3 or TRBV12-4 to TRBJ1-1; no firm D call. This CDR3 is 14 amino acids long. V was shortened by 1 base and J by 4 bases, with 10 bases between the two germline ends. The CDR3 DNA sequence: TGTGCCAGCAGTTTAGGGGGTCATGGCACTGAAGCTTTCTTT. Its protein product is CASSLGGHGTEAFF.

This clonotype appeared many times. The chain carries TRBV5-1 and TRBJ2-1; a possible D gene is TRBD2 (5 bases). Deletions cut 0 bases from V and 10 bases from J, with 11 bases between. From germline, CDR1 is SGHRS and CDR2 YFSETQ. CDR3 size: 13 residues. CDR3 bases: TGCGCCAGCAGCTTGGCCGGGGTCGGGGAGCAGTTCTTC. It codes for CASSLAGVGEQFF.

This clonotype was detected many times. V is TRBV7-2 and J is TRBJ1-1; maybe TRBD1 (6 bases). The V end lost 1 base, the J end lost 0 bases, and 9 bases lay between the germline ends. Germline V CDR1 and CDR2: SGHTA, FQGNSA. The CDR3 loop spans 15 amino acids. The CDR3 region has the DNA TGTGCCAGCAGCTTAGAACAGGGAATGAACACTGAAGCTTTCTTT. It yields the protein CASSLEQGMNTEAFF.